These 13 T cell receptor beta chains came from one sample sequenced in a study of CD8+ T cells in alopecia areata. Treatment denoted: oral pan-JAK inhibitor, 5-10 mg twice daily. Once RNA had been extracted, it was reverse transcribed into cDNA to act as the sequencing template. Some clones are missing from TCRdb's copy, which holds only in-frame ones; the method was immunoSEQ multiplex PCR. The repertoire holds about 200,000 clones, with more than 55% as singletons. The sequencing used CD4+ T cells sorted from blood, collected around week 50, from a patient treated with tofacitinib. The receptors here all came from a human donor with alopecia areata.

Points on this clone: This CDR3 is also generated by other DNA sequences in the sample. The genes are TRBV29-1 and TRBJ2-4; D not resolved. The germline V gene encodes CDR1 SQVTM and CDR2 ANQGSEA. The CDR3 extends over 13 amino acids. V lost 4 bases to trimming and J lost 0 bases, with 7 bases between them. This CDR3 reads CSVGLLAKNIQYF. The CDR3 region has the DNA TGCAGCGTTGGCCTTCTAGCCAAAAACATTCAGTACTTC.

The rearrangement links TRBV29-1 to TRBJ2-5, with no clear D. This CDR3 has 14 amino acids. The germline V and J ends were trimmed by 4 bases and 2 bases, with 14 bases remaining between them. Germline V gives CDR1 SQVTM, CDR2 ANQGSEA. Here the CDR3 DNA reads TGCAGCGTTGGCCAAATAGTGGGGCAAGAGACCCAGTACTTC. It encodes CSVGQIVGQETQYF.

V and J are TRBV5-4 and TRBJ1-4; D unresolved. This CDR3 has 17 residues. CDR1 and CDR2 (germline): SGHNT, YYREEE (reference sequence). Trimming left V 2 bases short and J 0 bases short, with 14 bases between. For the CDR3, the DNA is TGTGCCAGCAGCTTAGACGCGGAGAGTGCAACTAATGAAAAACTGTTTTTT. Amino acid sequence: CASSLDAESATNEKLFF.

The chain links TRBV28 to TRBJ2-4; the match to TRBD2 covers 7 bases. V shed 6 bases and J 1 base; nucleotides not matched to a gene: 3. CDR3 length: 14 residues. Germline CDR1 is MDHEN and CDR2 is SYDVKM. The CDR3 loop reads CASSLRGAKNIQYF. CDR3 in DNA: TGTGCCAGCAGCCTGCGGGGGGCCAAAAACATTCAGTACTTC.

This clone was seen a few times. This rearrangement joins TRBV29-1 to TRBJ2-5; 7 bases fit TRBD1. Per the germline V gene, CDR1 is SQVTM and CDR2 is ANQGSEA. This CDR3 has 15 amino acids. V was clipped by 5 bases and J by 4 bases; unmatched bases: 13. CDR3 residues: CSVTPTLGQRETQYF. CDR3 nucleotide sequence: TGCAGCGTTACACCCACTCTGGGACAGAGAGAGACCCAGTACTTC.

Only a few counts were recorded for this clone. This chain joins TRBV25-1 and TRBJ1-2, with 8 bases aligning to TRBD1. With 4 bases clipped from V and 4 bases from J, the junction kept 8 bases outside the gene matches. Per the germline V gene, CDR1 is MGHDK and CDR2 is SYGVNS. CDR3 size: 15 residues. The CDR3 loop is CASSGFSQGAYGYTF. CDR3 in DNA: TGTGCCAGCAGTGGGTTTTCCCAGGGGGCCTATGGCTACACCTTC.

The chain recombines TRBV6-5 with TRBJ1-1; D unclear. From germline, CDR1 is MNHEY and CDR2 SVGAGI. V was shortened by 6 bases and J by 1 base, with 15 bases between the two germline ends. CDR3 length: 15 amino acids. CDR3 coding DNA: TGTGCCAGCAGCAGGACGGACCCCCAGAACACTGAAGCTTTCTTT. Residues: CASSRTDPQNTEAFF.

In its sample, this clone was seen a few times. This sequence joins TRBV14 and TRBJ2-7, with D possibly called TRBD1 or TRBD2 (6 bases each). The length of the CDR3 is 15 residues. Germline V CDR1 and CDR2: SGHDN, FVKESK. Between the trimmed V and J ends, which lost 0 bases and 4 bases, there was a span of 13 bases. CDR3 in amino acids: CASSQDLGGVYEQYF. The CDR3 region has the DNA TGTGCCAGCAGCCAAGATCTGGGGGGCGTTTACGAGCAGTACTTC.

In nucleotides, the CDR3 is TGCAGCGCCGAAGGGACATACTACACTGAAGCTTTCTTT. Amino acid sequence: CSAEGTYYTEAFF. The chain employs TRBV29-1 and TRBJ1-1, with TRBD1 as a possible D gene (6 bases). The CDR3 is made up of 13 amino acids. Germline V gene data show CDR1 as SQVTM and CDR2 as ANQGSEA. Trimming took off 7 bases at V and 3 bases at J, with 15 bases between the two ends.

The chain joins TRBV30 to TRBJ1-2, with TRBD1 identical over 8 bases. The CDR3 length is 15 residues. Germline V gene sequence: CDR1 GTSNPN, CDR2 SVGIG (reference sequence). Germline trimming cut 4 bases from V and 0 bases from J; bases unmatched to any gene: 7. CDR3 sequence (DNA): TGTGCCTGGATAAGAACAGGGGGAGCTAACTATGGCTACACCTTC. Amino acid sequence: CAWIRTGGANYGYTF. Filled out from reference TRBV30 and TRBJ1-2, the complete variable domain reads SQTIHQWPATLVQPVGSPLSLECTVEGTSNPNLYWYRQAAGRGLQLLFYSVGIGQISSEVPQNLSASRPQDRQFILSSKKLLLSDSGFYLCAWIRTGGANYGYTFGSGTRLTVV.

This sequence joins TRBV27 and TRBJ2-6; D unclear. V lost 2 bases to trimming and J lost 2 bases, with 13 bases between them. Germline V gives CDR1 MNHEY, CDR2 SMNVEV (reference sequence). The CDR3 spans 17 residues. The CDR3 sequence is CASSLKSPRAGANVLTF. CDR3 DNA sequence: TGTGCCAGCAGTTTAAAGTCCCCCCGGGCTGGGGCCAACGTCCTGACTTTC.

The count of this clone is one. The genes are TRBV19 and TRBJ1-5, with a tentative D call TRBD1 (5 bases). The germline CDR1 and CDR2 sequences are LNHDA and SQIVND (reference sequence). This CDR3 comprises 15 residues. The V and J ends lost 6 bases and 2 bases respectively, with 14 bases between them. CDR3 amino acids: CASRTRDRGNQPQHF. Written as DNA, the CDR3 is TGTGCCAGTAGGACTAGGGACCGAGGCAATCAGCCCCAGCATTTT.

The gene calls are TRBV29-1 and TRBJ2-7, with TRBD1 identical over 7 bases. The CDR3 extends over 13 amino acids. Trimming at V came to 4 bases and at J to 6 bases, leaving 9 bases not matched to a gene. The germline gives CDR1 SQVTM, CDR2 ANQGSEA. CDR3 DNA: TGCAGCGTTGGGGGGACAGTCGGCCGCGAGCAGTACTTC. Encoded protein: CSVGGTVGREQYF.